The 12 T cell receptor beta chains in this list originate from one sample, sequenced in a study of blood T cells in healthy people across ages. Using a J-beta primer mix together with a sample-barcoded 5' primer, a second PCR was run for roughly 6 to 12 cycles. TCRdb called the 5' RACE reads again in MiXCR, with one record for every CDR3 protein. The table has approximately 350,000 distinct CDR3 sequences, roughly half seen once. The sample comprised blood. These receptors were collected from a man aged 60 to 69 in good health.

In this sample, this clonotype turned up a few times. V and J are TRBV20-1 and TRBJ2-1; D might be TRBD2 (5 bases). Germline CDR1 reads DFQATT; CDR2 reads SNEGSKA (reference sequence). V lost 3 bases, J lost 3 bases, and 12 bases lay in between. The CDR3 sequence is 14 residues long. In DNA, the CDR3 is TGCAGTGCTAGCATGGAGCGGCGCTACAATGAGCAGTTCTTC. Translating it yields CSASMERRYNEQFF.

This clonotype was counted a few times. The chain is built from TRBV4-2 and TRBJ2-7; 7 bases line up with TRBD2. The CDR3 is 16 residues long. CDR1 is LGHNA and CDR2 is YNFKEQ in the germline V gene. Unmatched junction bases numbered 9, after V lost 4 bases and J lost 0 bases. CDR3 residues: CASSPIAGPVSYEQYF. DNA for the CDR3: TGTGCCAGCAGCCCTATAGCGGGCCCCGTCTCCTACGAGCAGTACTTC.

This clonotype was detected only a few times. The chain couples TRBV10-3 to TRBJ2-7; TRBD1 matches at 9 bases. The length of the CDR3 is 14 residues. Germline assignment: CDR1 ENHRY and CDR2 SYGVKD. V shed 7 bases, J shed 6 bases, and the junction held 10 bases outside the gene matches. The CDR3 DNA is TGTGCCATCACTCCGGACAGGGGTGGCTTCGAGCAGTACTTC. It specifies CAITPDRGGFEQYF.

The chain is built from TRBV13 and TRBJ2-1; D might be TRBD2 (6 bases). The germline V gene has CDR1 PRHDT and CDR2 FYEKMQ (reference sequence). The V and J ends lost 3 bases and 0 bases respectively, with 21 bases between them. The CDR3 has 19 residues. DNA of the CDR3: TGTGCCAGCAGCTTGGGCAGGGCGGCGGGGCGATCCTCCTACAATGAGCAGTTCTTC. Its translation is CASSLGRAAGRSSYNEQFF.

For the CDR3, the DNA is TGCGCCAGCAGCTTGGAACTTCCGGGCCGTCCACAAGAGACCCAGTACTTC. This sequence encodes CASSLELPGRPQETQYF. The chain has TRBV5-1 and TRBJ2-5; D gene ambiguous. The CDR3 loop spans 17 amino acids. Trimming left V 0 bases short and J 2 bases short, with 17 bases between. The germline gives CDR1 SGHRS, CDR2 YFSETQ.

This clonotype was detected only a few times. The chain couples TRBV28 to TRBJ2-7, with D possibly being TRBD1 or TRBD2 (5 bases each). The V end was cut by 8 bases, the J end by 4 bases, with 15 bases between. The CDR3 totals 13 residues. Germline assignment: CDR1 MDHEN and CDR2 SYDVKM. CDR3 in DNA: TGTGCCAGCGGTAGGGGAGATAGATACGAGCAGTACTTC. It encodes CASGRGDRYEQYF.

The sample holds a few counts of this clonotype. This chain links TRBV7-2 with TRBJ2-2; D is perhaps TRBD1 (5 bases). This CDR3 is built from 14 residues. Between the trimmed V and J ends, which lost 1 base and 7 bases, there was a span of 10 bases. Germline CDR1 SGHTA, CDR2 FQGNSA. CDR3 coding DNA: TGTGCCAGCAGCTTAGTTCTACAGGTCGGGGAGCTGTTTTTT. Translating gives CASSLVLQVGELFF.

This rearrangement joins TRBV5-1 to TRBJ1-2, with 12 bases matching TRBD1. V lost 2 bases, J lost 4 bases, and 18 bases stayed unmatched. The CDR3 extends over 20 amino acids. Germline V CDR1 and CDR2: SGHRS, YFSETQ. The CDR3 region has the DNA TGCGCCAGCAGCTTCGACACTAATCGGGGGACAGGGGGCGTTAGCTATGGCTACACCTTC. It is translated as CASSFDTNRGTGGVSYGYTF.

This chain joins TRBV20-1 and TRBJ2-7; weak D call: TRBD1 (5 bases). Germline-derived CDR1 and CDR2 are DFQATT and SNEGSKA (reference sequence). Trimming stripped 5 bases from V and 0 bases from J, with 14 bases between. CDR3 size: 14 residues. The DNA for the CDR3 is TGCAGTGCTTTGAAACAGGCCATCTCCTACGAGCAGTACTTC. It yields the protein CSALKQAISYEQYF.

V and J are TRBV6-1 and TRBJ2-5, with D perhaps TRBD1 (6 bases). Trimming left V 1 base short and J 11 bases short, with 20 bases between. This CDR3 contains 15 residues. Germline CDR1 and CDR2: MNHNS and SASEGT. CDR3 DNA sequence: TGTGCCAGCAGTGAAGGGCAGGGGAACCACAATGAGCAGTACTTC. Translation: CASSEGQGNHNEQYF.

This clonotype occurred a few times. This chain connects TRBV7-9 to TRBJ2-5; 12 bases agree with TRBD2. V lost 5 bases to trimming and J lost 1 base; unmatched junction nucleotides: 5. CDR1 and CDR2 from the germline V gene are SEHNR and FQNEAQ (reference sequence). The CDR3 runs to 16 residues. The CDR3: CASSEQTSGSQETQYF. DNA for the CDR3: TGTGCCAGCAGCGAGCAGACTAGCGGGAGCCAAGAGACCCAGTACTTC.

This chain connects TRBV12-3 or TRBV12-4 to TRBJ2-7, with D possibly being TRBD1 or TRBD2 (5 bases each). The tail of the sequence fits TRBJ2-5 better, so the J call may be wrong. The CDR3 totals 14 residues. The CDR3 nucleotides are TGTGCCAGCACTCCCTCGAGGGGTGAGAAGACCCAGTACTTC. As protein: CASTPSRGEKTQYF.